This T cell receptor beta chain was sequenced for a study of T cell changes during pregnancy in multiple sclerosis. CDR1 is MDHEN, CDR2 SYDVKM, per germline. The length of the CDR3 is 12 residues. V was shortened by 3 bases and J by 4 bases, with 7 bases between the two germline ends. Measured with immunoSEQ multiplex PCR; TCRdb has only the in-frame clones, and not every one. The profile shows more than 20,000 clones, over 80% of them singletons. The chain recombines TRBV28 with TRBJ2-7; no reliable D call. The sequence was obtained from a female donor with multiple sclerosis, enrolled in a pregnancy study. This material consisted of CD8+ T cells from peripheral blood mononuclear cells, taken in the third trimester of pregnancy. CDR3 loop: CASSFPSYEQYF. The CDR3 nucleotides read TGTGCCAGCAGTTTCCCCAGTTACGAGCAGTACTTC. The complete variable domain, with remaining parts taken from reference TRBV28 and TRBJ2-7, reads DVKVTQSSRYLVKRTGEKVFLECVQDMDHENMFWYRQDPGLGLRLIYFSYDVKMKEKGDIPEGYSVSREKKERFSLILESASTNQTSMYLCASSFPSYEQYFGPGTRLTVT.